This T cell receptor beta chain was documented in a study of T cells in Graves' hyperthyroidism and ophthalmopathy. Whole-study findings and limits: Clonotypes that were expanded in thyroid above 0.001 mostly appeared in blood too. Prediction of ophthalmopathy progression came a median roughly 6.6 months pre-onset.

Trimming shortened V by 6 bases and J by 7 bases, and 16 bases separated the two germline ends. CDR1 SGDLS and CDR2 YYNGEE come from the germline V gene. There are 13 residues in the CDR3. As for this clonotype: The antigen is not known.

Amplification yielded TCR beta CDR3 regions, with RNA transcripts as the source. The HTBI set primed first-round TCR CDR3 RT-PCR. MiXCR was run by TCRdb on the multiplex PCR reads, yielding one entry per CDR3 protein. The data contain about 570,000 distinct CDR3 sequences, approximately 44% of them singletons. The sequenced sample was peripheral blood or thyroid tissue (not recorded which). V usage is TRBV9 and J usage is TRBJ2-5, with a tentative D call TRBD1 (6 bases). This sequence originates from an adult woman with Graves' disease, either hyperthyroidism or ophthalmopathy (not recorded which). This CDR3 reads CASTQTGESTQYF. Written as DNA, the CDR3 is TGTGCCAGCACCCAGACAGGAGAGTCGACCCAGTACTTC.